This T cell receptor (beta chain) stems from a study of T cell changes during pregnancy in multiple sclerosis. Germline values: CDR1 GTSNPN, CDR2 SVGIG (reference sequence). V gave up 8 bases and J gave up 5 bases; unmatched junction bases: 16. The CDR3 is 15 residues long. Sequenced by immunoSEQ multiplex PCR; TCRdb stores in-frame clones only, minus some. The sample shows tens of thousands of clones, about 89% of them seen only once. V and J are TRBV30 and TRBJ1-2, with 8 bases matching TRBD1. The specimen comprised CD8+ T cells from peripheral blood mononuclear cells, sampled in the first trimester of pregnancy. This TCR was sampled from a female donor with multiple sclerosis, enrolled in a pregnancy study. CDR3 nucleotides: TGTGCCGGACAGGGACAGGAATGGTTCGGGTATGGCTACACCTTC. Protein product: CAGQGQEWFGYGYTF.